This T cell receptor (beta chain) is drawn from a study of PD-1 blockade in classical Hodgkin lymphoma. Study overall: Patients were dosed intravenously with nivolumab at 3 mg/kg every 2 weeks.

Germline CDR1 is LGHNA and CDR2 is YSLEER. V was trimmed by 0 bases and J by 3 bases, leaving 11 bases between them. CDR3 length: 15 residues. Every patient relapsed after autologous stem cell transplantation, and brentuximab vedotin exposure varied. TCRdb's copy holds only in-frame clones and misses some; the assay was immunoSEQ multiplex PCR. Here the sample spans 20,000 to 30,000 clones, over 65% being singletons. Note on this clone: As yet, its antigen is unknown.

General study points: Prior to therapy, complete responders displayed diversity much like that of newly diagnosed patients. Any patient who commenced nivolumab under 1 year after ASCT was excluded.

The TCR comes from a human donor with classical Hodgkin lymphoma. This chain joins TRBV4-3 and TRBJ1-2; D not resolved. The specimen was peripheral blood mononuclear cells (PBMCs), collected before the second cycle of nivolumab. The CDR3 DNA reads TGCGCCAGCAGCCAAGATCTAGAGGGTTACTATGGCTACACCTTC. This sequence encodes CASSQDLEGYYGYTF.